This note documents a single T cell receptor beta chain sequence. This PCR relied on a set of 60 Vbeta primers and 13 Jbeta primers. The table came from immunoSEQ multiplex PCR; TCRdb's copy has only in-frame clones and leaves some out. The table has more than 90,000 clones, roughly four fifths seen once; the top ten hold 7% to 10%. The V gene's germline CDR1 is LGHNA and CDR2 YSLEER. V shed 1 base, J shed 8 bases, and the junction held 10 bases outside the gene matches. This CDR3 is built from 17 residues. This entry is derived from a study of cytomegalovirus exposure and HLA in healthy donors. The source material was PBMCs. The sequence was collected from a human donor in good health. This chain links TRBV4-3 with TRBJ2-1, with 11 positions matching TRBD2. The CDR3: CASSQGGAGTSGDEQFF. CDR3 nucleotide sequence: TGCGCCAGCAGCCAAGGTGGCGCAGGGACTAGCGGAGATGAGCAGTTCTTC.